Listed here are 5 T cell receptor beta chains from one sample, sequenced in a study of T cells in Graves' hyperthyroidism and ophthalmopathy. Amplification of TCR beta CDR3 regions used RNA as the template. HTBI primers were employed in a first-round RT-PCR of the TCR CDR3. TCRdb re-analysed the multiplex PCR reads in MiXCR, keeping a single row per CDR3 protein. In the table there are 530,000 or so distinct CDR3 sequences, under 60% of which are singletons. The sequenced sample was peripheral blood or thyroid tissue (not recorded which). Every receptor here comes from a woman under 30 with Graves' hyperthyroidism.

This chain uses TRBV15 with TRBJ1-3; D may be TRBD1 (6 bases). The germline V gene encodes CDR1 LNHNV and CDR2 YYDKDF (reference sequence). Trimming left V 8 bases short and J 0 bases short, with 11 bases between. This CDR3 contains 14 residues. DNA of the CDR3: TGTGCCACCCTGGAGGGGGGCTCTGGAAACACCATATATTTT. Protein product: CATLEGGSGNTIYF.

This clonotype was observed at least ten times. This CDR3 is CASSDSLMNTEAFF. The CDR3 DNA sequence: TGCGCCAGCAGCGACAGCTTAATGAACACTGAAGCTTTCTTT. The chain recombines TRBV4-1 with TRBJ1-1, with D maybe TRBD1 (5 bases). The CDR3 is made up of 14 amino acids. CDR1 and CDR2 (germline): MGHRA, YSYEKL. V lost 5 bases and J 0 bases, leaving 10 bases between the germline ends.

The sample holds many counts of this clonotype. This chain connects TRBV9 to TRBJ2-7, with TRBD2 matching over 9 bases. V gave up 2 bases and J gave up 5 bases; unmatched junction bases: 8. The germline gives CDR1 SGDLS, CDR2 YYNGEE. CDR3 length: 15 residues. The CDR3 loop reads CASSVGTSSRDEQYF. The DNA for the CDR3 is TGTGCCAGCAGCGTCGGGACTAGCTCTAGGGACGAGCAGTACTTC.

CDR3 protein: CASRGVAGLETQYF. The CDR3 DNA follows: TGTGCCAGCCGGGGGGTAGCGGGATTGGAGACCCAGTACTTC. This chain joins TRBV7-8 and TRBJ2-5, with TRBD2 identical over 8 bases. This CDR3 spans 14 amino acids. Germline V CDR1 and CDR2: SGHVS, FQNEAQ. The ends lost 8 bases at V and 5 bases at J; junction bases unmatched: 10.

This clonotype was counted at least ten times. An end of the junction differs from the germline gene, which may be a read error. This chain joins TRBV7-6 and TRBJ1-1; D is uncertain. Germline V gene sequence: CDR1 SGHVS, CDR2 FNYEAQ. The CDR3 runs to 15 residues. The CDR3 loop is CASSLEVGSNTEAFF. The CDR3 bases are TGTGCCAGCAGTTTAGAGGTGGGGAGCAACACTGAAGCTTTCTTT.